This T cell receptor (beta chain) was captured in a study of regulatory T cells in long-lasting Graves disease. Building of the TCR beta libraries involved iRepertoire HTBI primers and Arm-PCR of CDR3 regions. Each CDR3 protein is one row after TCRdb ran MiXCR on the multiplex PCR reads. The top ten hold around 15% of the sample, which has about 440,000 distinct CDR3 sequences, around 14% seen once. This clonotype was recorded at least ten times. The time point here: newly diagnosed GD, antithyroid drugs for less than 3 months. Making the TCR library involved RNA that had been extracted from PBMCs. V lost 4 bases and J lost 0; bases outside the gene matches: 16. CDR1 SGHRS and CDR2 YFSETQ come from the germline V gene. The CDR3 loop spans 20 amino acids. These data are also associated with another study on T cells in Graves' hyperthyroidism and ophthalmopathy. This second report adds: Each diagnosis was grounded in clinical symptoms, serum thyroxine and TRAb, thyroid ultrasound, and orbital computed tomography.

The gene calls are TRBV5-1 and TRBJ2-1, with 10 bases aligning to TRBD1. This sample comprised peripheral blood mononuclear cells (PBMCs), obtained at new diagnosis, from a patient treated with antithyroid drugs. The TCR was taken from a young woman with Graves disease. The CDR3 is CASSPSPGQGILSSYNEQFF. The CDR3 bases are TGCGCCAGCAGCCCAAGTCCGGGACAGGGGATTCTAAGCTCCTACAATGAGCAGTTCTTC.